This T cell receptor beta chain is drawn from a study of T cell responses to AZD1222 COVID-19 vaccine. The protocol was immunoSEQ multiplex PCR, while the TCRdb copy is restricted to in-frame clones and leaves out a portion. The sample has more than 140,000 clones, under 95% seen once; the top ten hold roughly 5%. Trimming pared 3 bases from V and 4 bases from J, leaving 4 bases between. Germline V gene sequence: CDR1 LNHDA, CDR2 SQIVND (reference sequence). CDR3 length equals 12 residues. The chain combines TRBV19 with TRBJ2-1; no firm D call. The TCR sequence derives from an adult in good health. Sequences were derived from peripheral blood, sampled on day 0 of AZD1222 vaccination. The CDR3 loop reads CASSIGYNEQFF. Here the CDR3 DNA reads TGTGCCAGTAGTATCGGATACAATGAGCAGTTCTTC.